The text below deals with one T cell receptor beta chain. Its antigen remains unknown. Vbeta (60) and Jbeta (13) primers were used in the PCR. The assay was immunoSEQ multiplex PCR, and TCRdb's table has in-frame clones only and misses some. The sample carries more than 100,000 clones, roughly 66% recorded once. The data originate from a study of cytomegalovirus exposure and HLA in healthy donors. The CDR3 runs to 13 residues. Per germline, CDR1 SGHRS and CDR2 YFSETQ. Trimming removed 1 base at V and 6 bases at J, with 11 bases between. Study observations and caveats: An analysis was carried out later, and it reportedly showed fewer N-insertions in an Asian-associated ancestry cluster than the approximately 700-donor mean. V segments that were indistinguishable, TRBV6-2 and TRBV6-3 among them, were omitted from analysis.

The chain combines TRBV5-1 with TRBJ2-7, with unresolved D. Material for sequencing was PBMCs. This receptor was obtained from a woman between 50 and 59 years old in good health and CMV-seronegative. The DNA for the CDR3 is TGCGCCAGCAGCTTGATAGATCCACCCGAGCAGTACTTC. Translating it yields CASSLIDPPEQYF.